The present T cell receptor beta chain was sequenced within a study of a mutant IDH1 vaccine in newly diagnosed glioma. The trim removed 4 bases at V and 3 bases at J, leaving 2 bases unmatched. CDR3 length: 13 amino acids. Germline V gives CDR1 SGHNT, CDR2 YYREEE (reference sequence). As to time point: week 11, during vaccination. Vaccinated patients received 300 ug of mutant IDH1 20-mer peptide per dose, with topical imiquimod. Data came from immunoSEQ multiplex PCR; TCRdb stores just in-frame clones and leaves some out. The sample contains roughly 30,000 clones, around 78% of which appear only once. Details on this clone: Its antigen remains unknown.

The chain uses TRBV5-4 and TRBJ2-7; 9 bases align to TRBD2. This TCR derives from a man aged 25-45 years with glioma. The starting material was PBMCs, obtained from a glioma patient whose treatment included an IDH1 peptide vaccine. CDR3 sequence: CASSKAGGYEQYF. The CDR3 coding sequence is TGTGCCAGCAGCAAAGCGGGGGGCTACGAGCAGTACTTC.